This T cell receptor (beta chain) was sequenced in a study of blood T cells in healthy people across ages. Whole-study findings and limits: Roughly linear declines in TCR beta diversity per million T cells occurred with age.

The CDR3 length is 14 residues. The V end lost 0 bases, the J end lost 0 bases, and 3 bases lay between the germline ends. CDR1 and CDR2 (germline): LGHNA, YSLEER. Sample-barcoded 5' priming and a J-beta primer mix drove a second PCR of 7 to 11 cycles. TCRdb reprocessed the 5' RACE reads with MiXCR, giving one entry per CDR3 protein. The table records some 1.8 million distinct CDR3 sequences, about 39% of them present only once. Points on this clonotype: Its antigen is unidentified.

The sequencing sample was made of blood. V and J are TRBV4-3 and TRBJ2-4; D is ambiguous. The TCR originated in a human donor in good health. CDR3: CASSQEGAKNIQYF. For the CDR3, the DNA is TGCGCCAGCAGCCAAGAAGGAGCCAAAAACATTCAGTACTTC.